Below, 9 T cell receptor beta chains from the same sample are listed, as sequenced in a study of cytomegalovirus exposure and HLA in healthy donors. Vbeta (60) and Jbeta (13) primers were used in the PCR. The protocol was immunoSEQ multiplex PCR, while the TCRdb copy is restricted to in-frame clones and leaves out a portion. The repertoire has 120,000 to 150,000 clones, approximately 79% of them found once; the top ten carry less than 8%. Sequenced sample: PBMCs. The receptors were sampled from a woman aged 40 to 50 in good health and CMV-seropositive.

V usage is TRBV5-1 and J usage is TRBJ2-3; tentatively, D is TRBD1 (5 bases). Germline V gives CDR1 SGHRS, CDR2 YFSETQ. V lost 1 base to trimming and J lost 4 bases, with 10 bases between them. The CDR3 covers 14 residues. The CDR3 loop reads CASSLSWGPDTQYF. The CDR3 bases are TGCGCCAGCAGCTTGTCGTGGGGCCCAGATACGCAGTATTTT.

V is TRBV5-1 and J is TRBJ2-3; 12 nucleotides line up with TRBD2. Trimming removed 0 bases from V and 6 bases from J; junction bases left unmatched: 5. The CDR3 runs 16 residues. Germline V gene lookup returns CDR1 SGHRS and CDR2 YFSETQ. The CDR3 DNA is TGCGCCAGCAGCTTGGTACTAGCGGGGGGACCGGATACGCAGTATTTT. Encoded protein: CASSLVLAGGPDTQYF.

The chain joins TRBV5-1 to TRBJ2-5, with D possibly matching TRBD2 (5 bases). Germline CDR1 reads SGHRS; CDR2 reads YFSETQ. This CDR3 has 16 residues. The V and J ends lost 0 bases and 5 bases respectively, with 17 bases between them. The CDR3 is CASSLGFPRGGETQYF. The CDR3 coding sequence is TGCGCCAGCAGCTTGGGCTTCCCCCGTGGCGGGGAGACCCAGTACTTC.

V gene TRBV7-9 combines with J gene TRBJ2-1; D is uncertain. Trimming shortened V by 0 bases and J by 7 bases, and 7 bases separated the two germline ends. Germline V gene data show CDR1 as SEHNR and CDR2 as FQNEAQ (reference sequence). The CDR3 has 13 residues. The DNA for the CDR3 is TGTGCCAGCAGCTTAGCTCCGAGGAATGAGCAGTTCTTC. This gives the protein CASSLAPRNEQFF.

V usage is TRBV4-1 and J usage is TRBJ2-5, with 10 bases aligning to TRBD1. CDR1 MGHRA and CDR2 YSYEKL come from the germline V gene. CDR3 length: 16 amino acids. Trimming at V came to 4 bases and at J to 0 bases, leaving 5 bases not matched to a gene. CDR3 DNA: TGCGCCAGCAGCCGAGAGACAGGGGGCTACCAAGAGACCCAGTACTTC. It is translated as CASSRETGGYQETQYF.

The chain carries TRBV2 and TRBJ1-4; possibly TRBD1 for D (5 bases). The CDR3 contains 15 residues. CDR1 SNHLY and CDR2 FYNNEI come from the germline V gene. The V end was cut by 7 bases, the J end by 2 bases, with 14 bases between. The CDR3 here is CASMGSGLTNEKLFF. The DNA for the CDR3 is TGTGCCAGCATGGGGTCAGGGCTGACTAATGAAAAACTGTTTTTT.

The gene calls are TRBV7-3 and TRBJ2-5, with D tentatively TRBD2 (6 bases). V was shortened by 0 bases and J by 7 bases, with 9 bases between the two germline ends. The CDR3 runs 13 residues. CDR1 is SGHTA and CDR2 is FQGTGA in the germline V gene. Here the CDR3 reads CASSLTGGVTQYF. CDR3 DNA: TGTGCCAGCAGCTTAACAGGAGGGGTGACCCAGTACTTC.

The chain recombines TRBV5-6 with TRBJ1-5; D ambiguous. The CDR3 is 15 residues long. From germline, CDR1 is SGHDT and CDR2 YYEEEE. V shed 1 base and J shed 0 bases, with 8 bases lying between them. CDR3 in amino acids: CASSLSFRSNQPQHF. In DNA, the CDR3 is TGTGCCAGCAGCTTGAGCTTTCGTAGCAATCAGCCCCAGCATTTT.

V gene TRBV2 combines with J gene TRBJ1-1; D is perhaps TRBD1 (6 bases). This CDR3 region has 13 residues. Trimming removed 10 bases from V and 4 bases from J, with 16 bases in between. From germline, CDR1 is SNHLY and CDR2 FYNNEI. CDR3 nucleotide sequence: TGTGCCACCAAACAGGGACCCGTCACTGAAGCTTTCTTT. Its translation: CATKQGPVTEAFF.